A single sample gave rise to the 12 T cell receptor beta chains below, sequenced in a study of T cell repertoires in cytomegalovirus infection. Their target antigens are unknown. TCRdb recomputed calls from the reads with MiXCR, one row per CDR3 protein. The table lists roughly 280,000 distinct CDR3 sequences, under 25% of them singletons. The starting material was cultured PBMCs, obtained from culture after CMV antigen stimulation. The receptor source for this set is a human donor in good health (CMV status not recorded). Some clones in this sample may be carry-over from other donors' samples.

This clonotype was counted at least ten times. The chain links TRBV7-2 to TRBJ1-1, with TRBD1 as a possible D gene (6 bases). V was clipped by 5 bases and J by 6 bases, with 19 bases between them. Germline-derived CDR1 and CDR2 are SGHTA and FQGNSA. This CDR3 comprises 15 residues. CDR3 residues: CASSPRDRFLPEAFF. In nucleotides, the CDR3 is TGTGCCAGCAGCCCTAGAGACAGGTTCCTGCCTGAAGCTTTCTTT.

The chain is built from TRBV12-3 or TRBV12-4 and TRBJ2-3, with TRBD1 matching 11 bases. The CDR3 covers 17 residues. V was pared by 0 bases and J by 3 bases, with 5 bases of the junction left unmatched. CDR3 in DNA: TGTGCCAGCAGTTTAGCTGGGACAGGGGGGAGGACAGATACGCAGTATTTT. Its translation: CASSLAGTGGRTDTQYF.

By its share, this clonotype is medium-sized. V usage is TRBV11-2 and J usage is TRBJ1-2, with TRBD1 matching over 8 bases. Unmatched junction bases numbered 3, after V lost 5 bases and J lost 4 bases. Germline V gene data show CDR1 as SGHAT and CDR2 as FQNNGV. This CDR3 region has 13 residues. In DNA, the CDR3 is TGTGCCAGCAGCCCCGGACAGGGCTATGGCTACACCTTC. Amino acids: CASSPGQGYGYTF.

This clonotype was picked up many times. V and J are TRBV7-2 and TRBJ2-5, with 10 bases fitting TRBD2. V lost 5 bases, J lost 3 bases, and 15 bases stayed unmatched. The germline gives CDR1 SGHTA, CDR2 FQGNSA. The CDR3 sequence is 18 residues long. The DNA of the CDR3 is TGTGCCAGCAGCCAAAGAATTACTAGCGGGAAACCAAAAGAGACCCAGTACTTC. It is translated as CASSQRITSGKPKETQYF.

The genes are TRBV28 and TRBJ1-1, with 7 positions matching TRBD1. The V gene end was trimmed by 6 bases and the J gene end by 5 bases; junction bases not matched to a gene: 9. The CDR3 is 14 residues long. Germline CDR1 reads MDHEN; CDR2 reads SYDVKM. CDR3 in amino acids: CASRWEGAETEAFF. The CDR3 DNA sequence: TGTGCCAGCAGGTGGGAGGGGGCCGAAACTGAAGCTTTCTTT.

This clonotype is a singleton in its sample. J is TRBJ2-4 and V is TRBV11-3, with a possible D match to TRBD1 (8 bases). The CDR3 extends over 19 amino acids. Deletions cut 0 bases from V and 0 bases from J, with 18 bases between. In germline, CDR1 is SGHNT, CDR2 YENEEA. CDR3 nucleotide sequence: TGTGCCAGCAGCTTAGAGGGGGGGGGCAGGGGGCTAGCCAAAAACATTCAGTACTTC. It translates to CASSLEGGGRGLAKNIQYF.

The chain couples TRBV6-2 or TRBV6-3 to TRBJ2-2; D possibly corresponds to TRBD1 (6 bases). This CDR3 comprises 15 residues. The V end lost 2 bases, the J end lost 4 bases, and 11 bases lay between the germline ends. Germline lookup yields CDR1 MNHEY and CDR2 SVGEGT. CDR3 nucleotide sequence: TGTGCCAGCAGTTACAGGGCAGGGGTCACCGGGGAGCTGTTTTTT. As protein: CASSYRAGVTGELFF.

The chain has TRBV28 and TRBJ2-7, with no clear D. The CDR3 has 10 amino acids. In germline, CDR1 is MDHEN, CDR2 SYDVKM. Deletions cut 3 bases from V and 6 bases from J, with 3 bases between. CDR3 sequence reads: CASSFREQYF. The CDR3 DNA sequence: TGTGCCAGCAGTTTCCGCGAGCAGTACTTC.

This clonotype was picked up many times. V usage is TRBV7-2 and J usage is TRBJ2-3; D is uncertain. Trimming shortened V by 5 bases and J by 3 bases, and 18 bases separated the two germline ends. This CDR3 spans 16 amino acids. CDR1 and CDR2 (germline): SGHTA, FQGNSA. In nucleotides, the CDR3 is TGTGCCAGCAGCCCGCTTGTTGTGGGTACGACAGATACGCAGTATTTT. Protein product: CASSPLVVGTTDTQYF.

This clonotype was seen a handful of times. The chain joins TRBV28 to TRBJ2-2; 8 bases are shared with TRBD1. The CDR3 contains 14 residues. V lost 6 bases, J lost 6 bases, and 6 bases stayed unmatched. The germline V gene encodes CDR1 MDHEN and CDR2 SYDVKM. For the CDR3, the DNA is TGTGCCAGCAGGCCGGGACAGGCCCCCGGGGAGCTGTTTTTT. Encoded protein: CASRPGQAPGELFF.

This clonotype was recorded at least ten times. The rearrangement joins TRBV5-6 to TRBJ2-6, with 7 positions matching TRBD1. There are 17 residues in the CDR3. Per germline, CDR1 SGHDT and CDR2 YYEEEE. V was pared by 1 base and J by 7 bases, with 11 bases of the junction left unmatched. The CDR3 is CASSLSLGGRFANVLTF. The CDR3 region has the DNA TGTGCCAGCAGCTTGTCCTTAGGGGGCCGCTTCGCCAACGTCCTGACTTTC.

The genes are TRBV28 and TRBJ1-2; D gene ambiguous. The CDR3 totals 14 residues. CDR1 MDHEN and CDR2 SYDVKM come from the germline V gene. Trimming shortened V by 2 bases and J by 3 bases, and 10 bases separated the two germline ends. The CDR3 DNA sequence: TGTGCCAGCAGTTTAGGGAGAGCAGACTATGGCTACACCTTC. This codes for CASSLGRADYGYTF.